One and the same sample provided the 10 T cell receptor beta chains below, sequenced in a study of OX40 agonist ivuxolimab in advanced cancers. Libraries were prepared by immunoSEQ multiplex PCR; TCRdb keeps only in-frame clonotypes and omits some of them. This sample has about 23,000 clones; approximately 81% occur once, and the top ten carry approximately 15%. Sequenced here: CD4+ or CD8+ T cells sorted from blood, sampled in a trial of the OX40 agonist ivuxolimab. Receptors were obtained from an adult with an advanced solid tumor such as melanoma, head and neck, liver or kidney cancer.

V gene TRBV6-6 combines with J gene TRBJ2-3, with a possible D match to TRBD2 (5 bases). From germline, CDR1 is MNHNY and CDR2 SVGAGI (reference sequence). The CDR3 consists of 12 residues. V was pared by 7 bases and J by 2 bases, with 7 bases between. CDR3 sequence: CASKEVTDTQYF. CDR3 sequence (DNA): TGTGCCAGCAAGGAGGTCACAGATACGCAGTATTTT.

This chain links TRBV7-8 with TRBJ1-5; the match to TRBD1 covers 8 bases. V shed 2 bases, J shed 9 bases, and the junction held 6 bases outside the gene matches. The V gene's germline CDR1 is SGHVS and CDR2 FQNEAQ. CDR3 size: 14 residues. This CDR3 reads CASSLTGGGRPQHF. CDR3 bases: TGTGCCAGCAGCTTAACAGGGGGTGGTCGGCCCCAGCATTTT.

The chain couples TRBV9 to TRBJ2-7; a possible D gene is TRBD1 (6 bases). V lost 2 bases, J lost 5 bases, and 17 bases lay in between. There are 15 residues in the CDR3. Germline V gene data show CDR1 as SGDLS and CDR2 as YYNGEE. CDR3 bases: TGTGCCAGCAGCGTGGGAACAGGGATTGGGGACGAGCAGTACTTC. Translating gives CASSVGTGIGDEQYF.

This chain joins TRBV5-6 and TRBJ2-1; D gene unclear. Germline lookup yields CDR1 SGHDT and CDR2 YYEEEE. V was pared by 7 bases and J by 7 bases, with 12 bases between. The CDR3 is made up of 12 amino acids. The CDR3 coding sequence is TGTGCCAGCGCTGCGTCGGGTAATGAGCAGTTCTTC. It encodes CASAASGNEQFF.

In nucleotides, the CDR3 is TGTGCCAGCAGCCACCCCCCGGGACAGCGTTCCTACGAGCAGTACTTC. This codes for CASSHPPGQRSYEQYF. The V call is TRBV7-9, the J call TRBJ2-7; 7 nucleotides agree with TRBD1. After removal of 5 bases from V and 1 base from J, the junction contained 11 bases not matched to a gene. The germline V gene encodes CDR1 SEHNR and CDR2 FQNEAQ (reference sequence). The CDR3 extends over 16 amino acids.

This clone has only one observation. CDR3 DNA sequence: TGTGCCAGCAGTCGAGCACTAGCGGGGAACTACGAGCAGTACTTC. This encodes CASSRALAGNYEQYF. The rearrangement links TRBV2 to TRBJ2-7, with 10 bases identical to TRBD2. The V gene's germline CDR1 is SNHLY and CDR2 FYNNEI. This CDR3 is 15 amino acids long. Trimming cost V 5 bases and J 3 bases; bases outside gene matches: 7. The full variable domain, rest sourced from reference TRBV2 and TRBJ2-7, is EPEVTQTPSHQVTQMGQEVILRCVPISNHLYFYWYRQILGQKVEFLVSFYNNEISEKSEIFDDQFSVERPDGSNFTLKIRSTKLEDSAMYFCASSRALAGNYEQYFGPGTRLTVT.

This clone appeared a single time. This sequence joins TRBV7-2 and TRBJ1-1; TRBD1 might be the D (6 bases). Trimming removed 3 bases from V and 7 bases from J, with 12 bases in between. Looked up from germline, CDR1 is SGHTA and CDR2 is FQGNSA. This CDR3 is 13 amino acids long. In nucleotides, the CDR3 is TGTGCCAGCAGCTTGAACAGGGTGCGTGAAGCTTTCTTT. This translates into CASSLNRVREAFF.

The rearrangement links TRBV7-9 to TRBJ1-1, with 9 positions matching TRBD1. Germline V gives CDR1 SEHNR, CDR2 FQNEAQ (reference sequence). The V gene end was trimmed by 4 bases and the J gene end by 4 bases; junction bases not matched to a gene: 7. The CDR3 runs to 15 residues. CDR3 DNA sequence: TGTGCCAGCAGCTGGGGACAGGGAGCTTCCACTGAAGCTTTCTTT. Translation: CASSWGQGASTEAFF.

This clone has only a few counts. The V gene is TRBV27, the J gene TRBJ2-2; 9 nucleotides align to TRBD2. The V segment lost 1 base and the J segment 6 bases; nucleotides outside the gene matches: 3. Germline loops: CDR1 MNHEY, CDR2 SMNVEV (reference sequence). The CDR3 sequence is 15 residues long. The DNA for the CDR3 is TGTGCCAGCAGTTTATTAGCGGGGGCTGCCGGGGAGCTGTTTTTT. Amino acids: CASSLLAGAAGELFF.

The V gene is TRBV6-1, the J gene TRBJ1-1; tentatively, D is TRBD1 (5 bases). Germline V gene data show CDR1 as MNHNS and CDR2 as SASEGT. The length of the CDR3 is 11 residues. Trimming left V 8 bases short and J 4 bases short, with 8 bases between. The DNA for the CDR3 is TGTGCCAGCGTTAGGGGCACTGAAGCTTTCTTT. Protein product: CASVRGTEAFF.